The source of this T cell receptor (beta chain) is a study of T cells in Graves' hyperthyroidism and ophthalmopathy. Whole-study results and caveats: Blood held most thyroid clonotypes expanded above 0.001 frequency.

Details on this clonotype: Its target is unknown.

Individuals with ophthalmopathy presented a Clinical Activity Score of at least 3, a NOSPECS grade of at least 4 and a duration under 3 months. Every diagnosis used clinical symptoms, serum thyroxine and TRAb, thyroid ultrasound and orbital computed tomography. PBMCs came from more than 8.5 ml fresh peripheral blood. CDR3 length: 14 residues. The ends lost 4 bases at V and 6 bases at J; junction bases unmatched: 8. CDR1 SGHNT and CDR2 YYREEE come from the germline V gene (reference sequence). Using RNA transcripts as the source, TCR beta CDR3 regions were amplified. First-round RT-PCR of the TCR CDR3 relied on the HTBI primer set. TCRdb reprocessed the multiplex PCR reads with MiXCR, giving one entry per CDR3 protein. The sample shows hundreds of thousands of distinct CDR3 sequences, over 15% of them seen only once.

The rearrangement links TRBV5-4 to TRBJ1-2; the match to TRBD1 covers 8 bases. The clonotype was recovered from a woman aged 55-70 years with Graves' ophthalmopathy. The specimen sequenced was blood. The CDR3 is CASSRSSTGDGYTF. In DNA form, the CDR3 reads TGTGCCAGCAGCAGATCATCGACAGGGGATGGCTACACCTTC.